One and the same sample provided the 6 T cell receptor beta chains below, sequenced in a study of identical twins. TCRdb ran MiXCR on the 5' RACE reads and lists one entry per CDR3 protein. This sample has some 900,000 distinct CDR3 sequences; 9% to 15% occur once, and the top ten carry around 1.5%. The data also belong to a second study, concerning yellow fever vaccine responses in identical twins.

The sequencing input was PBMCs. The receptor set was obtained from a woman aged 18 to 35 in good health.

The chain joins TRBV7-9 to TRBJ1-4; tentatively, D is TRBD1 (6 bases). Trimming removed 3 bases from V and 8 bases from J, with 16 bases in between. Germline lookup yields CDR1 SEHNR and CDR2 FQNEAQ (reference sequence). This CDR3 region has 15 residues. CDR3 region: CASSFMGHTGEKLFF. CDR3 nucleotides: TGTGCCAGCAGCTTTATGGGACATACGGGCGAAAAACTGTTTTTT.

The V gene is TRBV15, the J gene TRBJ1-6; 7 positions match TRBD1. Germline CDR1 and CDR2: LNHNV and YYDKDF (reference sequence). V trimming: 1 base; J trimming: 9 bases; junction bases outside the gene matches: 6. The CDR3 covers 15 residues. The CDR3 coding sequence is TGTGCCACCAGCAGAGCACGGGACAGTATTTCACCCCTCCACTTT. Encoded protein: CATSRARDSISPLHF.

The CDR3 here is CASSPLAGGPGEQFF. In DNA, the CDR3 is TGTGCCAGTAGTCCCTTAGCGGGAGGACCAGGTGAGCAGTTCTTC. V and J are TRBV19 and TRBJ2-1; the match to TRBD2 covers 10 bases. The CDR3 totals 15 residues. Germline V gives CDR1 LNHDA, CDR2 SQIVND (reference sequence). Trimming removed 5 bases from V and 9 bases from J; junction bases left unmatched: 10.

This chain connects TRBV14 to TRBJ1-5, with 7 bases lining up with TRBD1. With 0 bases clipped from V and 2 bases from J, the junction kept 13 bases outside the gene matches. The CDR3 covers 19 residues. Germline CDR1 is SGHDN and CDR2 is FVKESK. CDR3 loop: CASSQDGPDREDGNQPQHF. For the CDR3, the DNA is TGTGCCAGCAGCCAAGATGGCCCCGACAGGGAGGACGGCAATCAGCCCCAGCATTTT.

This clonotype was detected once. The V call is TRBV7-2, the J call TRBJ2-3; TRBD2 aligns across 12 bases. Germline values: CDR1 SGHTA, CDR2 FQGNSA. This CDR3 region has 16 residues. Trimming cost V 5 bases and J 1 base; bases outside gene matches: 4. CDR3 sequence: CASSTRLAGGTDTQYF. CDR3 in DNA: TGTGCCAGCAGCACCCGACTAGCGGGGGGCACAGATACGCAGTATTTT.

The rearrangement links TRBV27 to TRBJ2-5, with D tentatively TRBD1 (8 bases). V gave up 1 base and J gave up 5 bases, with 20 bases separating them. This CDR3 region has 17 residues. The germline V gene has CDR1 MNHEY and CDR2 SMNVEV (reference sequence). The CDR3 loop is CASSLLGGAGGMETQYF. The CDR3 region has the DNA TGTGCCAGCAGTTTATTGGGGGGGGCAGGGGGCATGGAGACCCAGTACTTC.